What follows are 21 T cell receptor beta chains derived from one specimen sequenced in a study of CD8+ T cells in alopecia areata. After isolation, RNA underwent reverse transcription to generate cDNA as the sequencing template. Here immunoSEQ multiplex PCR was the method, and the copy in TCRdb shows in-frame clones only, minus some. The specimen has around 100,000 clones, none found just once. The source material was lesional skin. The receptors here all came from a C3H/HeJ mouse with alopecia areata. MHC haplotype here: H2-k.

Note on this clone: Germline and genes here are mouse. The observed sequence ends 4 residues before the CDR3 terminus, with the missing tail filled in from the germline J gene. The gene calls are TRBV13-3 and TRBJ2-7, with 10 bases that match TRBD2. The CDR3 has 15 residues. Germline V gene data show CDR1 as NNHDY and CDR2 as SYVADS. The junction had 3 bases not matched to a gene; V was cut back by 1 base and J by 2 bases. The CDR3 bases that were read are TGTGCCAGCAGTGATAGGCTGGGGGGGCCCTAT. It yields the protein CASSDRLGGPY. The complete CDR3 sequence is CASSDRLGGPYEQYF.

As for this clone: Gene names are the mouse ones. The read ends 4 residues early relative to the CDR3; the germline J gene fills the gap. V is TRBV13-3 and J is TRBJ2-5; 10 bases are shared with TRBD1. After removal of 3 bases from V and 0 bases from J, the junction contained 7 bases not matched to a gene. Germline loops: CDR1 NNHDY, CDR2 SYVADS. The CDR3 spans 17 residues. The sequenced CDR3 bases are TGTGCCAGCAGTGTGGACAGGGGGGACTTTAACCAAGAC. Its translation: CASSVDRGDFNQD. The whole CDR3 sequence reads CASSVDRGDFNQDTQYF. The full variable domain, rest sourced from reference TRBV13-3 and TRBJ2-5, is EAAVTQSPRSKVAVTGGKVTLSCHQTNNHDYMYWYRQDTGHGLRLIHYSYVADSTEKGDIPDGYKASRPSQENFSLILELASLSQTAVYFCASSVDRGDFNQDTQYFGPGTRLLVL.

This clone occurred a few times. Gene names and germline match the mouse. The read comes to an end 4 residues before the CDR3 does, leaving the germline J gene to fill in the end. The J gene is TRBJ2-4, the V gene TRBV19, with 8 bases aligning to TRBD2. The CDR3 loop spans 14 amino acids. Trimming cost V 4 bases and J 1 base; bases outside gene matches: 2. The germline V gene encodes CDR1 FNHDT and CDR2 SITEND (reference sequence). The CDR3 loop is CASSSGLGQNTLYF. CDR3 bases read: TGTGCCAGCAGTTCGGGACTGGGTCAAAAC.

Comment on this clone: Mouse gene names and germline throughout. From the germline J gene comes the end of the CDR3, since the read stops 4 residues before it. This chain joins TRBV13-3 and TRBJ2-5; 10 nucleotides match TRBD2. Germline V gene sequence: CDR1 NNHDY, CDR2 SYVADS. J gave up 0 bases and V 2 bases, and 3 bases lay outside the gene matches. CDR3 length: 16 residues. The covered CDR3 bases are TGTGCCAGCAGTGACGGGACTGGGGATAACCAAGAC. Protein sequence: CASSDGTGDNQD. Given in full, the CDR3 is CASSDGTGDNQDTQYF. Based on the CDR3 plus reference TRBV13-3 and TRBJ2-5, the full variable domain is EAAVTQSPRSKVAVTGGKVTLSCHQTNNHDYMYWYRQDTGHGLRLIHYSYVADSTEKGDIPDGYKASRPSQENFSLILELASLSQTAVYFCASSDGTGDNQDTQYFGPGTRLLVL.

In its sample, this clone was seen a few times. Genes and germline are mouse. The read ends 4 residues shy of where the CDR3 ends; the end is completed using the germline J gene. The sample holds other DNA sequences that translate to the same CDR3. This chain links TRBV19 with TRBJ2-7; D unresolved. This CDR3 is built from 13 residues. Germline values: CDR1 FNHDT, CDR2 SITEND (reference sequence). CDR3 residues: CASSINSFYEQYF. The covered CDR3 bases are TGTGCCAGCAGTATCAACTCCTTTTAT.

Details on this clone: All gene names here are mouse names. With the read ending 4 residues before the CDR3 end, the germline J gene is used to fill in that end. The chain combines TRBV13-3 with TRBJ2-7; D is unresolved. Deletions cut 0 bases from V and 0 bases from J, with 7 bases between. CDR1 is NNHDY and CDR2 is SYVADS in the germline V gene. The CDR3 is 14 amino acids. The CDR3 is CASSDVSLSYEQYF. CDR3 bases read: TGTGCCAGCAGTGATGTGTCACTCTCCTAT.

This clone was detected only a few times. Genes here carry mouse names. CDR3 DNA (partial): TGTGCCAGCAGGGACCAGGGGGCAACCTAT. Protein: CASRDQGATY. In full, the CDR3 is CASRDQGATYEQYF. The chain has TRBV13-3 and TRBJ2-7; 8 positions match TRBD1. The read finishes 4 residues shy of the CDR3 end, and the germline J gene is used to complete it. This CDR3 region has 14 residues. Germline V gene sequence: CDR1 NNHDY, CDR2 SYVADS. The V segment lost 5 bases and the J segment 2 bases; nucleotides outside the gene matches: 6.

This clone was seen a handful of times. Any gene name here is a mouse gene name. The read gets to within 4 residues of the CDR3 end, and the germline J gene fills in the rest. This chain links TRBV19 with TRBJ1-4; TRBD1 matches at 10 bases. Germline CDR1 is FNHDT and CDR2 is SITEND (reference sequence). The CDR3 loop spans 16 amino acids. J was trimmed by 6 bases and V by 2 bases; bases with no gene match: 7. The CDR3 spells CASSIGGTGVDERLFF. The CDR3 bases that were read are TGTGCCAGCAGTATTGGGGGGACAGGGGTCGACGAA.

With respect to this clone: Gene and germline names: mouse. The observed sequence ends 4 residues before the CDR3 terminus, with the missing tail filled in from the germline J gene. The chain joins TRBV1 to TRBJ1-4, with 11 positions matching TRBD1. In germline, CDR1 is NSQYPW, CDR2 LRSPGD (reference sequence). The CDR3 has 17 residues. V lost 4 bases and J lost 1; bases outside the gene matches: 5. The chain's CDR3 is CTCSEGQGGGSNERLFF. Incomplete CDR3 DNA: TGCACCTGCAGTGAGGGACAGGGGGGCGGTTCCAACGAA. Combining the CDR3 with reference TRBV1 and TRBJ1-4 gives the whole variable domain VTLLEQNPRWRLVPRGQAVNLRCILKNSQYPWMSWYQQDLQKQLQWLFTLRSPGDKEVKSLPGADYLATRVTDTELRLQVANMSQGRTLYCTCSEGQGGGSNERLFFGHGTKLSVL.

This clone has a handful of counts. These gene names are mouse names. Here the CDR3 reads CASSFGHSSYEQYF. The part of the CDR3 DNA that was read is TGTGCCAGCAGTTTTGGACACAGCTCCTAT. V and J are TRBV14 and TRBJ2-7; D might be TRBD1 (5 bases). The read stops 4 residues short of the end of the CDR3; the missing end is completed from the germline J gene. Trimming shortened V by 2 bases and J by 0 bases, and 9 bases separated the two germline ends. In germline, CDR1 is SGHDT, CDR2 FRDEAV. This CDR3 spans 14 amino acids. The full variable domain, its missing parts supplied by reference TRBV14 and TRBJ2-7, is EAGVTQSPRYAVLQEGQAVSFWCDPISGHDTLYWYQQPRDQGPQLLVYFRDEAVIDNSQLPSDRFSAVRPKGTNSTLKIQSAKQGDTATYLCASSFGHSSYEQYFGPGTRLTVL.

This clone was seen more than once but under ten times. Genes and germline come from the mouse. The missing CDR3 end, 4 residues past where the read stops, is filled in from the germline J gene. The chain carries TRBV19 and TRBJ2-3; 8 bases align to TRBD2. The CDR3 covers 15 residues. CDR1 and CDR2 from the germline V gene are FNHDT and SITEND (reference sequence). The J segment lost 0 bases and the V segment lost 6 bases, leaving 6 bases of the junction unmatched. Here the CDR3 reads CASTPGGASAETLYF. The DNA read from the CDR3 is TGTGCCAGCACCCCGGGGGGGGCTAGTGCAGAA.

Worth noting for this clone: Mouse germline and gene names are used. This chain's CDR3 is CASGDGLGTSAETLYF. The DNA read from the CDR3 is TGTGCCAGCGGTGATGGACTGGGGACTAGTGCAGAA. The J gene is TRBJ2-3, the V gene TRBV13-2, with 8 bases fitting TRBD2. The observed sequence ends 4 residues before the CDR3 terminus, with the missing tail filled in from the germline J gene. The germline gives CDR1 NNHNN, CDR2 SYGAGS (reference sequence). This CDR3 has 16 amino acids. Losses at the gene ends were 0 bases for V and 0 bases for J; bases not matched to a gene: 3.

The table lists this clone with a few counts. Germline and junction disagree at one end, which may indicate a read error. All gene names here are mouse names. CDR3 bases read: TGCACCTGCGGTGCACCTGACTGGGGGGGCGCGGAT. Encoded protein: CTCGAPDWGGAD. Given in full, the CDR3 is CTCGAPDWGGADEQYF. The genes are TRBV1 and TRBJ2-7, with 12 bases identical to TRBD2. From the germline J gene comes the end of the CDR3, since the read stops 4 residues before it. The CDR3 is made up of 16 amino acids. Germline-derived CDR1 and CDR2 are NSQYPW and LRSPGD (reference sequence).

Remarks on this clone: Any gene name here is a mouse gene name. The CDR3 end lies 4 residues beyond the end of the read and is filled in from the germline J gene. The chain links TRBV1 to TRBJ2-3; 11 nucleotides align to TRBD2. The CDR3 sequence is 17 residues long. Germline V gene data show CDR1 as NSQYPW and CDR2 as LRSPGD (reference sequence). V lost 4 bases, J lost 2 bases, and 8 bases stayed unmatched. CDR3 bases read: TGCACCTGCAGTGGCCGGGACTGGGGGTCTTCTGCAGAA. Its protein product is CTCSGRDWGSSAE. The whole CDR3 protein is CTCSGRDWGSSAETLYF.

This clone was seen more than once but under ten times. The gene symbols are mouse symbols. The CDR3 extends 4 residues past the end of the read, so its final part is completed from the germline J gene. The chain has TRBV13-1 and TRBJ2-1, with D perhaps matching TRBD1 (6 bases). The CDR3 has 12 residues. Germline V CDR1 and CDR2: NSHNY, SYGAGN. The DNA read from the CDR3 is TGTGCCAGCAGTGGGGGACAAGCT. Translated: CASSGGQA. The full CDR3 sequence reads CASSGGQAEQFF.

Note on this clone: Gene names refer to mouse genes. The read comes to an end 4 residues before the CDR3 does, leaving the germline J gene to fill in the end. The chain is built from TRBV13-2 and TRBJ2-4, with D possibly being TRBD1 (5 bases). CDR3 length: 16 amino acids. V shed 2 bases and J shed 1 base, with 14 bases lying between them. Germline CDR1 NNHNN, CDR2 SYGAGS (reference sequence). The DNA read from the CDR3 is TGTGCCAGCGGTGAGGACAAGGAGATGGGTCAAAAC. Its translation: CASGEDKEMGQN. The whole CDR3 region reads CASGEDKEMGQNTLYF.

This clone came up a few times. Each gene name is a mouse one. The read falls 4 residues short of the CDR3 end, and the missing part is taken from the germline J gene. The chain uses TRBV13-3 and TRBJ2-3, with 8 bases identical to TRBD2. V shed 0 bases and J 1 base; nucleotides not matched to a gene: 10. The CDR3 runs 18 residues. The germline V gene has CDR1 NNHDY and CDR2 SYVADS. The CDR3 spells CASSDARRGGAGAETLYF. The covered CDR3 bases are TGTGCCAGCAGTGATGCAAGGCGGGGGGGCGCCGGTGCAGAA.

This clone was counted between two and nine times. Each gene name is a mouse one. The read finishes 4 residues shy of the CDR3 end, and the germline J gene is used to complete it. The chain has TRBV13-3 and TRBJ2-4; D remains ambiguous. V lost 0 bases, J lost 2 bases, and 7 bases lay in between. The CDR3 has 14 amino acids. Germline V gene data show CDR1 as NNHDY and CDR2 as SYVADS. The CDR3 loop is CASSDANNQNTLYF. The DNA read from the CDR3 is TGTGCCAGCAGTGATGCCAACAATCAAAAC.

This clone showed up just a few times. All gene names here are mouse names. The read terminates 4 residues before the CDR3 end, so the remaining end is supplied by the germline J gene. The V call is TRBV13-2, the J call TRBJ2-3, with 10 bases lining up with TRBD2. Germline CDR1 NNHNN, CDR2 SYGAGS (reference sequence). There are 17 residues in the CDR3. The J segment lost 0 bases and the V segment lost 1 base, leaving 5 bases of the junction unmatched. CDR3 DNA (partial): TGTGCCAGCGGTGATCCTGGACTGGGGGTTAGTGCAGAA. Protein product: CASGDPGLGVSAE. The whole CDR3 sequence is CASGDPGLGVSAETLYF.

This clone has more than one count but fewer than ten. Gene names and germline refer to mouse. The CDR3: CAWSPGVSYEQYF. CDR3 DNA (partial): TGTGCCTGGAGTCCTGGGGTCTCCTAT. V is TRBV31 and J is TRBJ2-7, with D tentatively TRBD2 (6 bases). The sequence runs out 4 residues before the end of the CDR3; the remainder is reconstructed from the germline J gene. The CDR3 runs 13 residues. Per the germline V gene, CDR1 is GKSSPN and CDR2 is SITVG. The V and J ends lost 1 base and 0 bases respectively, with 7 bases between them. Complete variable domain (other parts from reference TRBV31 and TRBJ2-7): AQTIHQWPVAEIKAVGSPLSLGCTIKGKSSPNLYWYWQATGGTLQQLFYSITVGQVESVVQLNLSASRPKDDQFILSTEKLLLSHSGFYLCAWSPGVSYEQYFGPGTRLTVL.

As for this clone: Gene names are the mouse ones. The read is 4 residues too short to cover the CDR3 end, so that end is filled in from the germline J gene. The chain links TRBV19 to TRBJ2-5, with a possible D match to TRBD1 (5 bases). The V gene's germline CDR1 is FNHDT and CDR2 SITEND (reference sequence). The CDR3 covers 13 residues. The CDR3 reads CASSISGSDTQYF. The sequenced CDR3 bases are TGTGCCAGCAGTATTTCAGGGTCGGAC. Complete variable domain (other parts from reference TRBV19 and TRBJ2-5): GGIITQTPKFLIGQEGQKLTLKCQQNFNHDTMYWYRQDSGKGLRLIYYSITENDLQKGDLSEGYDASREKKSSFSLTVTSAQKNEMAVFLCASSISGSDTQYFGPGTRLLVL.